This is a list of T cell receptor beta chains from one sample in a study of shared clonotypes between healthy human individuals. Using immunoSEQ multiplex PCR, the repertoire was profiled, and TCRdb retains in-frame clones only, with some absent. The sample includes approximately 1.5 million clones, approximately 98% of them seen just once. Material: naive CD4+ T cells sorted from blood. The receptor set was obtained from a man aged 25-45 years in good health. The CDR3 runs from the conserved cysteine through the conserved F or W. D genes are given only for firm matches. Clone size is given for some rows only: seen once, a few or many times, or a class if the clone is expanded.

D gene	V gene	clone size	J gene	CDR3 DNA	CDR3 protein
.	TRBV20-1	once	TRBJ1-2	TGCAGTGCTAGGCTTTATGGCTACACCTTC	CSARLYGYTF
TRBD2	TRBV9	.	TRBJ2-3	TGTGCCAGCAGCGCGACTAGCGGGGCAGATACGCAGTATTTT	CASSATSGADTQYF
TRBD2	TRBV18	.	TRBJ2-3	TGTGCCAGCTCATTGCTAGCGGGAGCGACAGATACGCAGTATTTT	CASSLLAGATDTQYF
TRBD2	TRBV30	.	TRBJ2-3	TGTGCCTGGAGTGTATCACTAGCGACTAGCACAGATACGCAGTATTTT	CAWSVSLATSTDTQYF
.	TRBV30	.	TRBJ2-7	TGTGCCTGGAGTGGTCGTGTTGGACCCAAATTTCCCTACTACGAGCAGTACTTC	CAWSGRVGPKFPYYEQYF
.	TRBV2	.	TRBJ2-1	TGTGCCAGCAGCCAAGGGAGTGAGCAGTTCTTC	CASSQGSEQFF
.	TRBV9	.	TRBJ2-3	TGTGCCAGCAGCGTCGCAAGCGGAGCTGATACGCAGTATTTT	CASSVASGADTQYF
.	TRBV28	.	TRBJ1-5	TGTGCCAGCAGTCCCTATGTGGGTCAGCCCCAGCATTTT	CASSPYVGQPQHF
.	TRBV5-1	.	TRBJ2-1	TGCGCCAGCAGCTTGGAGGCTAGCAGCGAGCAGTTCTTC	CASSLEASSEQFF
.	TRBV27	.	TRBJ1-1	TGTGCCAGCAGTGCGGGGAGGGGTGAAGCTTTCTTT	CASSAGRGEAFF
.	TRBV28	.	TRBJ2-1	TGTGCCAGCAGCCCCTACCGGGGGGCCTCCAATGAGCAGTTCTTC	CASSPYRGASNEQFF
TRBD2	TRBV5-1	.	TRBJ2-7	TGCGCCAGCAGCCGCGGACTAGCGGGAGTCCCCGAGCAGTACTTC	CASSRGLAGVPEQYF
.	TRBV28	.	TRBJ1-5	TGTGCCAGCAGCCTCCAGACAGTTTCTCAGCCCCAGCATTTT	CASSLQTVSQPQHF
.	TRBV28	.	TRBJ2-3	TGTGCCAGCAGGAAGAACCGTCCAAGCACAGATACGCAGTATTTT	CASRKNRPSTDTQYF
.	TRBV4-1	.	TRBJ1-4	TGCGCCAGCAGCCAAGATCATACTAACCCAGGTGAAAAACTGTTTTTT	CASSQDHTNPGEKLFF
.	TRBV4-1	.	TRBJ2-2	TGCGCCAGCAGCCCCCCCGGGACGTATTACGGGGAGCTGTTTTTT	CASSPPGTYYGELFF
.	TRBV6-5	.	TRBJ2-3	TGTGCCAGCAGTAGAACGACAAGGGCCAATACGCAGTATTTT	CASSRTTRANTQYF
.	TRBV7-9	.	TRBJ2-7	TGTGCCAGCAGCTTGTCAGGCCCCAAGCAGTACTTC	CASSLSGPKQYF
.	TRBV7-9	.	TRBJ2-7	TGTGCCAGCAGCTTAAGACCGGAGGGCCTGTACGAGCAGTACTTC	CASSLRPEGLYEQYF
.	TRBV30	once	TRBJ1-1	TGTGCCTGGGCTTCCCGGGGGAACACTGAAGCTTTCTTT	CAWASRGNTEAFF
.	TRBV28	.	TRBJ2-2	TGTGCCAGCAGTATAAACACCGGGGAGCTGTTTTTT	CASSINTGELFF
.	TRBV29-1	.	TRBJ1-2	TGCAGCGTTGTTAGGGGATTCTATGGCTACACCTTC	CSVVRGFYGYTF
TRBD2	TRBV5-1	.	TRBJ2-5	TGCGCCAGCAGCTCCCCTCTAGCGGGAGGGTTGGCGGAGGAGACCCAGTACTTC	CASSSPLAGGLAEETQYF
.	TRBV6-5	.	TRBJ2-2	TGTGCCAGCAGGTTAGCCGGGGAGCTGTTTTTT	CASRLAGELFF
.	TRBV11-2	once	TRBJ2-7	TGTGCCAGCAGCCCCCGTCGGACAGTCGATGAGCAGTACTTC	CASSPRRTVDEQYF
TRBD1	TRBV7-3	.	TRBJ2-1	TGTGCCAGCAGCCGGGACAGGGGGCTTCCCAACAATGAGCAGTTCTTC	CASSRDRGLPNNEQFF
TRBD1	TRBV2	once	TRBJ1-4	TGTGCCAGCAGTGAACAAGGGACAGGGGAAAAACTGTTTTTT	CASSEQGTGEKLFF
.	TRBV5-1	.	TRBJ2-1	TGCGCCAGCAGCGAACAGATCTCCTACAATGAGCAGTTCTTC	CASSEQISYNEQFF
.	TRBV30	.	TRBJ1-3	TGTGCCTGGAGTGTGGCCTTCGGAAACACCATATATTTT	CAWSVAFGNTIYF
.	TRBV21-1	.	TRBJ2-7	TGTGCCAGCAGCAAAGGTAGCGGGGGCACCTACGAGCAGTACTTC	CASSKGSGGTYEQYF
.	TRBV11-2	.	TRBJ2-1	TGTGCCAGCAGCTTAGAAAGCTCACTGGGGGGGACACGAGCCTACAATGAGCAGTTCTTC	CASSLESSLGGTRAYNEQFF
TRBD1	TRBV6-5	once	TRBJ2-1	TGTGCCAGCAGTTACCCTGGGACAGGGAAAAATGAGCAGTTCTTC	CASSYPGTGKNEQFF
TRBD1	TRBV25-1	.	TRBJ1-4	TGTGCCAGCAGTGAAGAGGGGGCGGCTAATGAAAAACTGTTTTTT	CASSEEGAANEKLFF
.	TRBV14	.	TRBJ2-3	TGTGCCAGCAGCTCACTCGGGGGGCCGGATACGCAGTATTTT	CASSSLGGPDTQYF
.	TRBV5-6	.	TRBJ2-7	TGTGCCAGCAGCTTGGCCGTACTCCTGCCTGCTTACGAGCAGTACTTC	CASSLAVLLPAYEQYF
.	TRBV5-1	.	TRBJ2-1	TGCGCCAGCACCCTAGACTCCCTTAGCGACTACAATGAGCAGTTCTTC	CASTLDSLSDYNEQFF
.	TRBV19	.	TRBJ2-7	TGTGCCACCACGGCGGGGAAGACCTACGAGCAGTACTTC	CATTAGKTYEQYF
.	TRBV7-9	.	TRBJ1-3	TGTGCCAGCAGCGGGTTGAGGGAATCGTCCTCTGGAAACACCATATATTTT	CASSGLRESSSGNTIYF
.	TRBV10-1	.	TRBJ2-5	TGCGCCAGCAGTGAGTCGAACAGGGTGAAAGAGACCCAGTACTTC	CASSESNRVKETQYF
.	TRBV5-8	.	TRBJ2-1	TGTGCCAGCAGCCCGGGGTCTGGGGAGCAGTTCTTC	CASSPGSGEQFF
TRBD1	TRBV30	.	TRBJ2-2	TGTGCCTGGAGTGCCGACAGGGACACCGGGGAGCTGTTTTTT	CAWSADRDTGELFF
.	TRBV5-1	.	TRBJ1-1	TGCGCCAGCAGCTTCGTTACAGGGCAAAGAAACACTGAAGCTTTCTTT	CASSFVTGQRNTEAFF
.	TRBV18	.	TRBJ2-5	TGTGCCAGCTCACCACCGAATCTGGAGACCCAGTACTTC	CASSPPNLETQYF
TRBD1	TRBV28	.	TRBJ1-5	TGTGCCAGCAGTTTACCAGGGGGTGTTCAGCCCCAGCATTTT	CASSLPGGVQPQHF
TRBD2	TRBV6-5	once	TRBJ2-7	TGTGCCAGCAGTTATGCTGGCGGGAGCTCCTACGAGCAGTACTTC	CASSYAGGSSYEQYF